Sequencing of this T cell receptor beta chain was carried out in a study of monozygotic twins with inflammatory bowel disease. Study-level points and caveats: Among patients, repertoires may have gained variability from differing immunosuppressive treatments.

Each TCR library consumed 3,000 to 4,500 ng of total RNA. Through template switching, UMIs that included a 6-nucleotide sample barcode were added. TCRdb reprocessed the 5' RACE reads; each CDR3 protein has one entry and no DNA is given. This listing includes 300,000 to 350,000 distinct CDR3 sequences. This CDR3 has 15 residues. CDR1 MGHRA and CDR2 YSYEKL come from the germline V gene. A note on this clonotype: Antigen unknown.

The chain recombines TRBV4-1 with TRBJ1-2; absent DNA, TCRdb's TRBD1 call cannot be checked. This TCR was recovered from a human donor with ulcerative colitis or Crohn's disease, or a healthy co-twin of an affected twin (not recorded which). The sample comprised blood. The CDR3 spells CASSQFPDRNGGYTF.